These 19 T cell receptor beta chains were all obtained from the same sample, sequenced in a study of Tregs in tolerant kidney transplant recipients. The repertoire was sequenced with immunoSEQ multiplex PCR; TCRdb's copy has only in-frame clones and lacks some. This sample has approximately 90,000 clones, with 90% to 95% found just once. Sequenced input: CD8+ T cells from blood. The receptors come from a human donor in good health.

The chain recombines TRBV27 with TRBJ2-1; D gene ambiguous. The germline V gene encodes CDR1 MNHEY and CDR2 SMNVEV (reference sequence). V was cut by 2 bases and J by 6 bases, with 5 bases left in between. This CDR3 has 12 residues. CDR3 loop: CASSLGSNEQFF. DNA of the CDR3: TGTGCCAGCAGTTTAGGTAGCAATGAGCAGTTCTTC.

The genes are TRBV11-2 and TRBJ1-2; no reliable D call. Germline lookup yields CDR1 SGHAT and CDR2 FQNNGV. V shed 1 base and J shed 3 bases, with 9 bases lying between them. This CDR3 comprises 14 residues. CDR3 coding DNA: TGTGCCAGCAGCTTAGTGCTAGGAGACTATGGCTACACCTTC. Encoded protein: CASSLVLGDYGYTF. Variable domain in full (rest from reference TRBV11-2 and TRBJ1-2): EAGVAQSPRYKIIEKRQSVAFWCNPISGHATLYWYQQILGQGPKLLIQFQNNGVVDDSQLPKDRFSAERLKGVDSTLKIQPAKLEDSAVYLCASSLVLGDYGYTFGSGTRLTVV.

This chain joins TRBV7-3 and TRBJ2-1; 7 bases fit TRBD1. Germline loops: CDR1 SGHTA, CDR2 FQGTGA. With 5 bases clipped from V and 4 bases from J, the junction kept 17 bases outside the gene matches. The CDR3 is made up of 18 amino acids. The DNA of the CDR3 is TGTGCCAGCAGCCTAAGGGGACCTTGGGACAGAATTTACAATGAGCAGTTCTTC. It yields the protein CASSLRGPWDRIYNEQFF.

The V gene is TRBV7-9, the J gene TRBJ1-6; D unresolved. V lost 2 bases, J lost 7 bases, and 15 bases lay in between. Per germline, CDR1 SEHNR and CDR2 FQNEAQ (reference sequence). There are 16 residues in the CDR3. CDR3 sequence (DNA): TGTGCCAGCAGCTTAAACACACAGACTGACAATTCACCCCTCCACTTT. Protein: CASSLNTQTDNSPLHF.

This clone was recorded a few times. The rearrangement uses TRBV10-2 and TRBJ1-6, with D uncertain. The CDR3 has 13 amino acids. Trimming cost V 3 bases and J 11 bases, with 11 bases left between them. Per the germline V gene, CDR1 is WSHSY and CDR2 is SAAADI. The CDR3: CASSDYRRTPLHF. The DNA of the CDR3 is TGCGCCAGCAGTGACTACCGGAGGACACCCCTCCACTTT.

The chain carries TRBV7-8 and TRBJ1-5, with D perhaps TRBD1 (6 bases). Germline CDR1 is SGHVS and CDR2 is FQNEAQ. The CDR3 runs to 12 residues. Trimming took 10 bases from V and 6 from J, leaving 13 bases between them. CDR3 nucleotide sequence: TGTGCCACGGGGGCCCTTAGTCAGCCCCAGCATTTT. This codes for CATGALSQPQHF.

The chain is built from TRBV7-9 and TRBJ2-7, with D possibly being TRBD1 (5 bases). Trimming cost V 0 bases and J 2 bases, with 8 bases left between them. CDR1 is SEHNR and CDR2 is FQNEAQ in the germline V gene (reference sequence). This CDR3 has 14 amino acids. The CDR3 spells CASSLAMGPYEQYF. In nucleotides, the CDR3 is TGTGCCAGCAGCTTAGCTATGGGGCCCTACGAGCAGTACTTC.

The V gene is TRBV30, the J gene TRBJ1-2; weak D call: TRBD1 (6 bases). The CDR3 length is 15 residues. The V gene lost 4 bases and the J gene lost 0 bases, with 15 bases spanning the gap. In germline, CDR1 is GTSNPN, CDR2 SVGIG (reference sequence). The CDR3 region has the DNA TGTGCCTGGACGGGGGGCGCCTCGCCTAACTATGGCTACACCTTC. Protein sequence: CAWTGGASPNYGYTF.

This chain uses TRBV7-7 with TRBJ2-7; 7 bases map to TRBD2. There are 15 residues in the CDR3. Trimming removed 6 bases from V and 2 bases from J; junction bases left unmatched: 10. The germline gives CDR1 SSHAT, CDR2 FNYEAQ (reference sequence). DNA for the CDR3: TGTGCCAGCAGTTTTCGGAGCGGGAATGCCTACGAGCAGTACTTC. It codes for CASSFRSGNAYEQYF.

This sequence joins TRBV13 and TRBJ1-1; no definite D call. The CDR3 consists of 14 residues. The V and J ends lost 0 bases and 3 bases respectively, with 8 bases between them. Per the germline V gene, CDR1 is PRHDT and CDR2 is FYEKMQ (reference sequence). The CDR3 DNA reads TGTGCCAGCAGCTTAGGGGCGGATCACACTGAAGCTTTCTTT. This codes for CASSLGADHTEAFF.

The gene calls are TRBV4-2 and TRBJ2-7, with 8 bases identical to TRBD1. The germline V gene has CDR1 LGHNA and CDR2 YNFKEQ. The CDR3 has 15 residues. V shed 4 bases, J shed 0 bases, and the junction held 5 bases outside the gene matches. CDR3 loop: CASSLGQGNSYEQYF. The CDR3 nucleotides read TGTGCCAGCAGCCTCGGACAGGGTAACTCCTACGAGCAGTACTTC.

The chain combines TRBV29-1 with TRBJ1-4; a weak D match, TRBD1 (5 bases). Germline lookup yields CDR1 SQVTM and CDR2 ANQGSEA. The CDR3 consists of 13 residues. V was cut by 6 bases and J by 4 bases, with 12 bases left in between. Here the CDR3 reads CSVGDRFNEKLFF. Here the CDR3 DNA reads TGCAGCGTAGGGGACCGATTTAATGAAAAACTGTTTTTT.

The chain employs TRBV15 and TRBJ2-2; unclear D gene. The germline V gene has CDR1 LNHNV and CDR2 YYDKDF (reference sequence). The V end lost 0 bases, the J end lost 7 bases, and 12 bases lay between the germline ends. This CDR3 has 15 amino acids. The CDR3 loop reads CATSRDRRQVGELFF. CDR3 sequence (DNA): TGTGCCACCAGCAGAGATCGTCGGCAAGTCGGGGAGCTGTTTTTT.

The chain couples TRBV29-1 to TRBJ2-3, with TRBD2 matching over 9 bases. This CDR3 comprises 19 residues. The ends lost 2 bases at V and 5 bases at J; junction bases unmatched: 20. The germline gives CDR1 SQVTM, CDR2 ANQGSEA. The CDR3 DNA reads TGCAGCGTTGAACACCGAAGGGGGGACCCGGGACTAGCCCTAGATACGCAGTATTTT. This sequence encodes CSVEHRRGDPGLALDTQYF.

The chain has TRBV19 and TRBJ1-5, with a weak D call TRBD1 (5 bases). Germline assignment: CDR1 LNHDA and CDR2 SQIVND (reference sequence). V lost 3 bases and J 1 base, leaving 16 bases between the germline ends. This CDR3 comprises 17 residues. The CDR3 DNA reads as TGTGCCAGTAGTATTCGTCAGGGTGGAAGGAGCAATCAGCCCCAGCATTTT. As protein: CASSIRQGGRSNQPQHF. The full variable domain, in which reference TRBV19 and TRBJ1-5 provide the parts outside the CDR3, is DGGITQSPKYLFRKEGQNVTLSCEQNLNHDAMYWYRQDPGQGLRLIYYSQIVNDFQKGDIAEGYSVSREKKESFPLTVTSAQKNPTAFYLCASSIRQGGRSNQPQHFGDGTRLSIL.

The V and J genes are TRBV2 and TRBJ1-2, with 7 bases lining up with TRBD1. The length of the CDR3 is 14 residues. The V segment lost 4 bases and the J segment 0 bases; nucleotides outside the gene matches: 2. Germline values: CDR1 SNHLY, CDR2 FYNNEI. The CDR3 nucleotides read TGTGCCAGCAGTGGGGACAGATCTAACTATGGCTACACCTTC. Residues: CASSGDRSNYGYTF.

The chain uses TRBV7-9 and TRBJ1-5, with D unclear. The V gene's germline CDR1 is SEHNR and CDR2 FQNEAQ (reference sequence). The CDR3 contains 16 residues. The germline V and J ends were trimmed by 1 base and 3 bases, with 13 bases remaining between them. The CDR3 here is CASSLEGSYNNQPQHF. CDR3 coding DNA: TGTGCCAGCAGCTTAGAGGGCAGCTATAACAATCAGCCCCAGCATTTT.

The chain couples TRBV12-5 to TRBJ2-7, with D possibly matching TRBD1 (7 bases). Trimming took off 0 bases at V and 5 bases at J, with 26 bases between the two ends. Germline values: CDR1 LGHNT, CDR2 FRNRAP. The CDR3 spans 19 residues. CDR3 DNA sequence: TGTGCTAGTGGTTTGGTACAGGGGCGGGGCAGGAGTAAGGAGCACGAGCAGTACTTC. Its protein product is CASGLVQGRGRSKEHEQYF.

This clone has only a few counts. The V and J genes are TRBV27 and TRBJ1-2, with D perhaps TRBD1 (5 bases). CDR1 is MNHEY, CDR2 SMNVEV, per germline (reference sequence). V lost 5 bases to trimming and J lost 7 bases, with 11 bases between them. The CDR3 extends over 12 amino acids. The DNA for the CDR3 is TGTGCCAGCAGTCCAACGGGGGTTGGCTACACCTTC. It codes for CASSPTGVGYTF.